The entry below gives a single T cell receptor (beta chain) sequence along with its context. This entry is derived from a study of OX40 agonist ivuxolimab in advanced cancers. Only in-frame clones appear in the TCRdb table, and some are missing; sequencing was by immunoSEQ multiplex PCR. The data contain 60,000 to 75,000 clones, roughly four fifths of them singletons. Exclusion applied to patients with autoimmune disease history or systemic immunosuppression. V lost 9 bases to trimming and J lost 5 bases, with 10 bases between them. Germline V CDR1 and CDR2: LGHNA, YNFKEQ. The CDR3 covers 11 residues.

The clonotype originates from an adult with an advanced solid tumor such as melanoma, head and neck, liver or kidney cancer. The sequenced sample was CD4+ or CD8+ T cells sorted from blood, obtained in a trial of the OX40 agonist ivuxolimab. V usage is TRBV4-2 and J usage is TRBJ2-5; D gene uncertain. The CDR3 DNA reads as TGTGCCAGTAGACTGGGGGAGACCCAGTACTTC. It yields the protein CASRLGETQYF.